A selection of T cell receptor beta chains follows, all from one sample in a study of T cells expressing NK-cell markers. TCRdb reanalyzed the 5' RACE reads, giving one entry per CDR3 protein sequence and no DNA. In all, the sample yields approximately 170,000 distinct CDR3 sequences. Input material: blood T cells: a sorted CD56 or NKG2C T cell subset, CD4+ or CD8+ T cells, or bulk PBMC T cells (not recorded which). These receptors were obtained from a man between 18 and 69 years old in good health. Each CDR3 is given with its conserved first and last residue. The order of the fields is CDR3 length, V gene, J gene, CDR3 protein.

len: 19; v_gene: TRBV5-1; j_gene: TRBJ2-3; CDR3aa: CASSLAVGLAGGLQDTQYF
len: 15; v_gene: TRBV6-1; j_gene: TRBJ2-7; CDR3aa: CASSEPRDRGAEQYF
len: 16; v_gene: TRBV6-5; j_gene: TRBJ2-7; CDR3aa: CASSYSILAGGYEQYF
len: 12; v_gene: TRBV6-1; j_gene: TRBJ2-7; CDR3aa: CASSATVYEQYF
len: 16; v_gene: TRBV27; j_gene: TRBJ2-2; CDR3aa: CASTNSGGAVTGELFF
len: 16; v_gene: TRBV27; j_gene: TRBJ2-7; CDR3aa: CASSLSSSGGYYEQYF
len: 12; v_gene: TRBV6-5; j_gene: TRBJ1-2; CDR3aa: CASSYAGGGYTF
len: 15; v_gene: TRBV7-2; j_gene: TRBJ2-3; CDR3aa: CASSLELAGTDTQYF
len: 15; v_gene: TRBV5-6; j_gene: TRBJ2-3; CDR3aa: CASSLRQGSIDTQYF
len: 14; v_gene: TRBV27; j_gene: TRBJ2-1; CDR3aa: CASSSGTGINEQFF
len: 13; v_gene: TRBV7-8; j_gene: TRBJ2-7; CDR3aa: CASSSGSNYEQYF
len: 14; v_gene: TRBV27; j_gene: TRBJ2-7; CDR3aa: CASSITGNSYEQYF
len: 19; v_gene: TRBV4-1; j_gene: TRBJ2-1; CDR3aa: CASSPKPRWTGGLYNEQFF
len: 14; v_gene: TRBV20-1; j_gene: TRBJ1-6; CDR3aa: CSARHPAYNSPLHF
len: 15; v_gene: TRBV11-2; j_gene: TRBJ2-7; CDR3aa: CASSTGWTGDNEQYF
len: 16; v_gene: TRBV6-5; j_gene: TRBJ2-1; CDR3aa: CASSYGTTSSYNEQFF
len: 16; v_gene: TRBV27; j_gene: TRBJ2-5; CDR3aa: CASSHELAGARETQYF
len: 15; v_gene: TRBV3-1; j_gene: TRBJ2-4; CDR3aa: CASSPQSVAKNIQYF
len: 13; v_gene: TRBV11-3; j_gene: TRBJ1-1; CDR3aa: CASSLGSSGKAFF
len: 15; v_gene: TRBV5-5; j_gene: TRBJ2-7; CDR3aa: CASSWTSGENWEQYF
len: 16; v_gene: TRBV6-1; j_gene: TRBJ1-5; CDR3aa: CASSLSPDTKDQPQHF
len: 19; v_gene: TRBV15; j_gene: TRBJ2-6; CDR3aa: CATSVLGLAGDSGANVLTF
len: 11; v_gene: TRBV12-3/TRBV12-4; j_gene: TRBJ1-1; CDR3aa: CASSLRQEAFF
len: 18; v_gene: TRBV7-8; j_gene: TRBJ1-3; CDR3aa: CASSAGTGEFLSGNTIYF